These T cell receptor beta chains were read from a single sample in a study of blood T cell repertoires in COVID-19. Method: immunoSEQ multiplex PCR; TCRdb's copy keeps in-frame clones and lacks some. This sample yields about 360,000 clones, of which 70% to 90% are seen a single time; less than 9% belongs to the top ten. The sample was peripheral blood. Receptors originate from a woman in her sixties or seventies with COVID-19, enrolled during active disease. Both conserved end residues are part of each CDR3. D genes are given only for firm matches. Clone size is stated in some rows and not others, as once, few, many or a class when expanded.

D gene,clone size,J gene,CDR3 length,V gene,CDR3 protein,CDR3 DNA
TRBD1,few,TRBJ2-7,16,TRBV28,CASSFLGDRRPYEQYF,TGTGCCAGCAGTTTCCTAGGGGACAGGCGTCCCTACGAGCAGTACTTC
TRBD1,-,TRBJ1-5,18,TRBV19,CASSRGDRGGHSDQPQHF,TGTGCCAGTAGTAGAGGGGACAGGGGGGGTCACAGTGATCAGCCCCAGCATTTT
TRBD2,-,TRBJ2-1,22,TRBV7-7,CASSSLPRASGGADLLYNEQFF,TGTGCCAGCAGTTCATTACCTCGGGCTAGCGGGGGGGCTGATTTACTCTACAATGAGCAGTTCTTC
TRBD2,-,TRBJ2-3,15,TRBV3-1/TRBV3-2,CASSRSGAGTDTQYF,TGTGCCAGCAGCCGTAGCGGGGCCGGCACAGATACGCAGTATTTT
-,-,TRBJ1-2,12,TRBV15,CATSRGGLGYTF,TGTGCCACCAGCAGGGGGGGGTTGGGCTACACCTTC
-,-,TRBJ1-1,13,TRBV19,CASSIGGDTEAFF,TGTGCCAGTAGTATTGGAGGGGACACTGAAGCTTTCTTT
TRBD1,-,TRBJ1-1,16,TRBV7-8,CASSSLTGQMNTEAFF,TGTGCCAGCAGCTCTCTCACGGGACAGATGAACACTGAAGCTTTCTTT
TRBD1,-,TRBJ2-7,17,TRBV10-3,CAISEDDRVVRYYEQYF,TGTGCCATCAGTGAGGATGACAGGGTAGTAAGGTATTACGAGCAGTACTTC
-,-,TRBJ1-2,13,TRBV19,CASTPQGNYGYTF,TGTGCCAGTACCCCCCAGGGGAACTATGGCTACACCTTC
TRBD2,-,TRBJ2-1,17,TRBV9,CASSVGPSGGVNNEQFF,TGTGCCAGCAGCGTAGGGCCTAGCGGGGGGGTTAACAATGAGCAGTTCTTC
-,-,TRBJ1-2,12,TRBV12-3/TRBV12-4,CASSLIRAGYTF,TGTGCCAGCAGTTTAATACGCGCTGGCTACACCTTC
-,-,TRBJ2-7,15,TRBV5-1,CASSLGDIPSGEQYF,TGCGCCAGCAGCTTGGGGGACATCCCTTCGGGCGAGCAGTACTTC
-,-,TRBJ1-5,13,TRBV30,CAWSRTVNQPQHF,TGTGCCTGGAGTAGGACAGTCAATCAGCCCCAGCATTTT
-,-,TRBJ1-2,13,TRBV6-2/TRBV6-3,CASSYGRRDGYTF,TGTGCCAGCAGTTACGGGCGGAGGGATGGCTACACCTTC
TRBD2,-,TRBJ2-7,14,TRBV6-6,CASRTSGGAGEQYF,TGTGCCAGCAGAACTAGCGGGGGGGCGGGTGAGCAGTACTTC
TRBD2,-,TRBJ2-7,14,TRBV10-3,CAISERGGLYEQYF,TGTGCCATCAGTGAGCGGGGGGGGCTCTACGAGCAGTACTTC
-,-,TRBJ1-6,15,TRBV7-2,CASSLFPQDNSPLHF,TGTGCCAGCAGCTTATTCCCACAGGATAATTCACCCCTCCACTTT
-,-,TRBJ2-7,12,TRBV18,CASTQGSYEQYF,TGTGCCAGCACCCAGGGATCCTACGAGCAGTACTTC
TRBD1,-,TRBJ1-3,16,TRBV15,CATSRGDRVFGNTIYF,TGTGCCACCAGCAGAGGGGACAGGGTCTTTGGGAACACCATATATTTT
TRBD1,-,TRBJ2-7,17,TRBV4-3,CASSQDPGQGTTYEQYF,TGCGCCAGCAGCCAAGATCCCGGACAGGGTACGACCTACGAGCAGTACTTC
-,-,TRBJ2-1,16,TRBV14,CASNGGTGLSYNEQFF,TGTGCCAGCAACGGGGGAACGGGGCTCTCCTACAATGAGCAGTTCTTC
-,-,TRBJ1-1,13,TRBV9,CASSGGTNTEAFF,TGTGCCAGCAGCGGCGGGACTAACACTGAAGCTTTCTTT
-,few,TRBJ1-1,13,TRBV9,CASSRLLNTEAFF,TGTGCCAGCAGTAGACTCCTAAACACTGAAGCTTTCTTT
-,once,TRBJ1-1,14,TRBV18,CASSPPSRVAEAFF,TGTGCCAGCTCACCACCGAGCAGGGTGGCTGAAGCTTTCTTT
TRBD2,-,TRBJ2-5,15,TRBV5-1,CASSFSPGLLETQYF,TGCGCCAGCAGCTTCTCCCCGGGACTATTAGAGACCCAGTACTTC
-,-,TRBJ2-5,14,TRBV5-1,CASSLTGSDETQYF,TGCGCCAGCAGCTTGACAGGGTCGGATGAGACCCAGTACTTC
TRBD1,-,TRBJ2-5,13,TRBV29-1,CSVETGGGKTQYF,TGCAGCGTTGAAACAGGGGGAGGAAAGACCCAGTACTTC
TRBD1,few,TRBJ2-1,15,TRBV4-1,CASSQVIGTANEQFF,TGCGCCAGCAGCCAAGTAATCGGGACAGCCAATGAGCAGTTCTTC
TRBD1,-,TRBJ2-2,15,TRBV7-9,CASSLGQGANGELFF,TGTGCCAGCAGCTTGGGACAGGGGGCAAACGGGGAGCTGTTTTTT
TRBD1,-,TRBJ1-1,14,TRBV5-1,CASSPQDRSTEAFF,TGCGCCAGCAGCCCACAGGACAGGTCGACTGAAGCTTTCTTT
-,-,TRBJ2-2,15,TRBV5-1,CASSLDRETTGELFF,TGCGCCAGCAGCTTGGACAGGGAAACCACCGGGGAGCTGTTTTTT
TRBD2,once,TRBJ2-1,15,TRBV11-3,CASSPRGGGLNEQFF,TGTGCCAGCAGCCCCCGGGGCGGGGGTTTAAATGAGCAGTTCTTC
-,-,TRBJ1-6,16,TRBV6-2/TRBV6-3,CASSRAGGQLNSPLHF,TGTGCCAGCAGCAGGGCCGGCGGGCAGCTTAATTCACCCCTCCACTTT
-,-,TRBJ1-1,14,TRBV10-3,CAISGYSRETEAFF,TGTGCCATCAGTGGTTACTCGCGGGAGACTGAAGCTTTCTTT
-,-,TRBJ2-2,16,TRBV5-5,CASSFGHTTNTGELFF,TGTGCCAGCAGCTTCGGACATACGACGAACACCGGGGAGCTGTTTTTT
-,once,TRBJ2-5,13,TRBV21-1,CASSPGRQETQYF,TGTGCCAGCAGCCCGGGTCGTCAAGAGACCCAGTACTTC
TRBD1,-,TRBJ1-1,11,TRBV6-6,CASSWTGSAFF,TGTGCCAGCAGTTGGACAGGGTCAGCTTTCTTT
-,-,TRBJ1-3,12,TRBV5-8,CASSLLGNTIYF,TGTGCCAGCAGCTTACTCGGAAACACCATATATTTT
-,-,TRBJ1-1,11,TRBV29-1,CSVGGGTEAFF,TGCAGCGTTGGGGGGGGCACTGAAGCTTTCTTT
-,-,TRBJ2-7,12,TRBV5-1,CASSFGQGEQYF,TGCGCCAGCAGCTTCGGGCAGGGCGAGCAGTACTTC